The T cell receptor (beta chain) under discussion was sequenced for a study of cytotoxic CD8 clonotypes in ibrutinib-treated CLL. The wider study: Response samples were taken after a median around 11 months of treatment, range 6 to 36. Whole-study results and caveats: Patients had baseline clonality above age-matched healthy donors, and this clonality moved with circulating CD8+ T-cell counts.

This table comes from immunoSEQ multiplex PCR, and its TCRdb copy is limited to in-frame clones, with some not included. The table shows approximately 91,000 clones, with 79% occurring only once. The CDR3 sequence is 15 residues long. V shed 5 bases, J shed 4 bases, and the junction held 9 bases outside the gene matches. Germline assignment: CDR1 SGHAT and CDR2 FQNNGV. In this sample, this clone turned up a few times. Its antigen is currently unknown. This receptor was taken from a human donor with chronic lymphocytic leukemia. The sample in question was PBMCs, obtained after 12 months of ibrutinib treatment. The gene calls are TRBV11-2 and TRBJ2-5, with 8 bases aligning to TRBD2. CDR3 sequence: CASSLRGSGVETQYF. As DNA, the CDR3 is TGTGCCAGCAGCCTACGGGGTAGCGGGGTAGAGACCCAGTACTTC.